This T cell receptor beta chain was sequenced for a study of blood T cell repertoires in COVID-19. The method was immunoSEQ multiplex PCR; TCRdb's version includes in-frame clones alone and lacks a portion of them. The table has about 240,000 clones, around 90% seen once. V dropped 4 bases and J dropped 4; count of bases not matched to a gene: 12. The germline V gene has CDR1 MGHRA and CDR2 YSYEKL. The CDR3 is 19 amino acids. This rearrangement joins TRBV4-1 to TRBJ2-3; 15 bases are shared with TRBD2. Sequencing was carried out using peripheral blood. The source is a man younger than 45 with COVID-19, enrolled during active disease. CDR3 protein: CASSPRTSGGAGSPDTQYF. CDR3 nucleotides: TGCGCCAGCAGCCCAAGGACTAGCGGGGGGGCCGGGTCGCCAGATACGCAGTATTTT.